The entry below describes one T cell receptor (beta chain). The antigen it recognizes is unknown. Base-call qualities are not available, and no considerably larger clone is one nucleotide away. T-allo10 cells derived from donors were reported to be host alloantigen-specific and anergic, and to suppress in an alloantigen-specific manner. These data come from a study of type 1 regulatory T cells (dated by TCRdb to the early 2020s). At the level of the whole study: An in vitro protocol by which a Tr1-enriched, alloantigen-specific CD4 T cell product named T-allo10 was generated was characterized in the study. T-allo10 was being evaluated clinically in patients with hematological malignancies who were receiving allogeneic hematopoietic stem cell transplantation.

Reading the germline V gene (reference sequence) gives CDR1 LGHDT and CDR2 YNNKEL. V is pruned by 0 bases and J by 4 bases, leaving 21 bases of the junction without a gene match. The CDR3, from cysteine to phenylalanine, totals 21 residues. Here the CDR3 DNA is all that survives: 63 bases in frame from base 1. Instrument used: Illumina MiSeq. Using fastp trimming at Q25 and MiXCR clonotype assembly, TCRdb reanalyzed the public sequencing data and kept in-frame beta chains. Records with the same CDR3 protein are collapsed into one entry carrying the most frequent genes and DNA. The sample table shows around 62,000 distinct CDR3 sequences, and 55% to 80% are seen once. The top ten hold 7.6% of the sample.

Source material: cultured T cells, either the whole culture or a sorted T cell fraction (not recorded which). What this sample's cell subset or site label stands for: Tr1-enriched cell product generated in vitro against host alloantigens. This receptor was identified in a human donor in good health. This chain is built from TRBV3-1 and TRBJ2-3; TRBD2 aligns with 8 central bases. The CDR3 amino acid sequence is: CASSQDLAVRGRSLGADTQYF. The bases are TGTGCCAGCAGCCAAGATCTGGCCGTCCGCGGGAGGAGTCTAGGTGCAGATACGCAGTATTTT.